This T cell receptor beta chain was obtained from a study of blood T cell repertoires in COVID-19. About the study: In each case, the material was cDNA or gDNA derived from T cells, B-cell-depleted T cells, or PBMCs.

Per the study methods: Estimates of nucleated cell counts were drawn from the amplification of reference gene primers. The repertoire was sequenced with immunoSEQ multiplex PCR; TCRdb's copy has only in-frame clones and lacks some. V, J and clone size are taken as reported in that table, and D and trimming were inferred from the DNA itself. The table lists some 130,000 clones, roughly 83% of them singletons. This clone was seen more than once but under ten times. This CDR3 spans 16 amino acids. From germline, CDR1 is LNHDA and CDR2 SQIVND (reference sequence). V dropped 7 bases and J dropped 3; count of bases not matched to a gene: 9.

The sample taken for sequencing was peripheral blood. The chain is built from TRBV19 and TRBJ2-2; 9 bases line up with TRBD2. The source is a woman in her forties or fifties with acute or convalescent COVID-19. The CDR3: CASTLASGEYTGELFF. Here the CDR3 DNA reads TGTGCCAGTACCCTTGCTAGCGGGGAGTACACCGGGGAGCTGTTTTTT.